The 3 T cell receptor beta chains given below trace back to one sample, sequenced in a study of OX40 agonist ivuxolimab in advanced cancers. The library was prepared using the immunoSEQ multiplex PCR assay. Imported from immuneACCESS, the table was reduced by TCRdb to in-frame sequences with V and J called. These copies leave out some clones; in studies compared against another copy, an unresolved V gene accounts for under half, and the cause of the remainder is not known. For this sample the table gives about 90,000 clones, of which around 85% were detected only once. Of the sample, roughly 1.4% falls within the top ten clones. This material consisted of CD4+ or CD8+ T cells sorted from blood, taken in a trial of the OX40 agonist ivuxolimab. The receptors come from an adult with an advanced solid tumor such as melanoma, head and neck, liver or kidney cancer.

The genes are TRBV5-1 and TRBJ2-7; D is unclear. Germline V gene data show CDR1 as SGHRS and CDR2 as YFSETQ. The length of the CDR3 is 14 residues. Trimming took 0 bases from V and 3 from J, leaving 10 bases between them. In DNA, the CDR3 is TGCGCCAGCAGCTTGGGCAGGAGTAACTACGAGCAGTACTTC. It is translated as CASSLGRSNYEQYF.

The chain has TRBV4-1 and TRBJ2-5; weak D call: TRBD2 (7 bases). The CDR3 spans 14 residues. Trimming left V 2 bases short and J 5 bases short, with 12 bases between. CDR1 is MGHRA and CDR2 is YSYEKL in the germline V gene. The CDR3 nucleotides read TGCGCCAGCAGCCAATGGGGGGGGCCGGAGACCCAGTACTTC. This codes for CASSQWGGPETQYF.

The chain uses TRBV2 and TRBJ1-2; D is ambiguous. Germline V gene lookup returns CDR1 SNHLY and CDR2 FYNNEI. The CDR3 consists of 13 residues. Trimming cost V 1 base and J 2 bases, with 5 bases left between them. CDR3 residues: CASSEGQNYGYTF. Here the CDR3 DNA reads TGTGCCAGCAGTGAAGGGCAGAACTATGGCTACACCTTC.